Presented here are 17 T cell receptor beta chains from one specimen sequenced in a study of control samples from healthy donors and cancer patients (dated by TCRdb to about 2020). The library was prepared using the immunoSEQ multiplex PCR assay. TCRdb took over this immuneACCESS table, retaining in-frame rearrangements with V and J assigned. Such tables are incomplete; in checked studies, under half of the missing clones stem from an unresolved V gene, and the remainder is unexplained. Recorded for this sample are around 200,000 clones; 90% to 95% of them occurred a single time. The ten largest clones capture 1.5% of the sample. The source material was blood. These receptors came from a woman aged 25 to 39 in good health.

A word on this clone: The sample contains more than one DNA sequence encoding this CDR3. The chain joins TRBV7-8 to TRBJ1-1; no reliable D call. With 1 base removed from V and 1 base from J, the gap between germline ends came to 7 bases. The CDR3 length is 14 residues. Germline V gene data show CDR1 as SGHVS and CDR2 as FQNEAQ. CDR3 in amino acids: CASSLGGGNTEAFF. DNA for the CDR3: TGTGCCAGCAGCTTAGGGGGAGGGAACACTGAAGCTTTCTTT.

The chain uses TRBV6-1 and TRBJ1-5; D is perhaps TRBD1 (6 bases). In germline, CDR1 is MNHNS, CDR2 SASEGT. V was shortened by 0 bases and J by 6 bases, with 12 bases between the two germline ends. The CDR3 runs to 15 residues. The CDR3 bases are TGTGCCAGCAGTGAAGCGCTTCGGGGGGCTCAGCCCCAGCATTTT. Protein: CASSEALRGAQPQHF.

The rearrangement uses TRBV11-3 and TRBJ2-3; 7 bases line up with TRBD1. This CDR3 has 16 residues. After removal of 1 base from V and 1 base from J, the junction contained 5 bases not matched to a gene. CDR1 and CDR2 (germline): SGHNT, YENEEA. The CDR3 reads CASSLGGDRGTDTQYF. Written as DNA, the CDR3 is TGTGCCAGCAGCTTAGGAGGTGACAGGGGCACAGATACGCAGTATTTT.

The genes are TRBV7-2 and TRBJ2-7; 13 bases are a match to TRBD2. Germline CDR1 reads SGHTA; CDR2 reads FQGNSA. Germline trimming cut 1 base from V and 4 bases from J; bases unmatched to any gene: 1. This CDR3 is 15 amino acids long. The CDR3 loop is CASSLELAGGYEQYF. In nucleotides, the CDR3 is TGTGCCAGCAGCTTAGAACTAGCGGGAGGGTACGAGCAGTACTTC.

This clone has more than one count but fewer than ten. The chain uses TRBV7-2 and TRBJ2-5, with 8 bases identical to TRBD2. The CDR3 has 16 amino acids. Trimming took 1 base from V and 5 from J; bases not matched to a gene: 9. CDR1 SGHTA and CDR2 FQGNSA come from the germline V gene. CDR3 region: CASSLEIGGARETQYF. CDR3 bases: TGTGCCAGCAGCTTAGAGATCGGGGGGGCCCGGGAGACCCAGTACTTC.

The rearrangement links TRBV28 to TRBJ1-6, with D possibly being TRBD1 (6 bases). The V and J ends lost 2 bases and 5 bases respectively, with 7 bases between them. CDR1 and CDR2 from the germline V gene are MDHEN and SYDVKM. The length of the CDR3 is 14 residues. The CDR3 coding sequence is TGTGCCAGCAGTTTACAGGGGAATAATTCACCCCTCCACTTT. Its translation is CASSLQGNNSPLHF.

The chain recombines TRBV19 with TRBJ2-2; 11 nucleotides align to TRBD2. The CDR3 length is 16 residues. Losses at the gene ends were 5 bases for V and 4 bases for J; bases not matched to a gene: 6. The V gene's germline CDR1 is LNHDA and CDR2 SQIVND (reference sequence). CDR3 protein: CASSALAGGITGELFF. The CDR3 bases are TGTGCCAGTAGTGCCCTAGCGGGAGGAATCACCGGGGAGCTGTTTTTT.

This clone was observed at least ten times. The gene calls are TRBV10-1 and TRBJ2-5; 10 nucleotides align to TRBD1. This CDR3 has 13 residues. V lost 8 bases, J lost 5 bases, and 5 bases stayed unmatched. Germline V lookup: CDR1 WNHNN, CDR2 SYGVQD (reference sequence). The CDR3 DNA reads TGCGCCAGCGGACAGGGGGTGGGGGAGACCCAGTACTTC. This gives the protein CASGQGVGETQYF.

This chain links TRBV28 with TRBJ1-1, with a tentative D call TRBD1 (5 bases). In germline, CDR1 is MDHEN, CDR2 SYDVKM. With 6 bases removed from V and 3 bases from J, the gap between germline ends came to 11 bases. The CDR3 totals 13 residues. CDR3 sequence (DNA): TGTGCCAGCAGATGGGGGTTCGACACTGAAGCTTTCTTT. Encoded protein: CASRWGFDTEAFF. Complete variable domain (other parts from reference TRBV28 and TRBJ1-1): DVKVTQSSRYLVKRTGEKVFLECVQDMDHENMFWYRQDPGLGLRLIYFSYDVKMKEKGDIPEGYSVSREKKERFSLILESASTNQTSMYLCASRWGFDTEAFFGQGTRLTVV.

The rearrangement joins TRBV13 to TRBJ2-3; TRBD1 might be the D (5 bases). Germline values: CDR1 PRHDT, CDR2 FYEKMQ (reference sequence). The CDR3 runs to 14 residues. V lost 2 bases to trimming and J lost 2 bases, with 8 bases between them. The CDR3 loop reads CASSLPRDTDTQYF. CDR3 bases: TGTGCCAGCAGCTTACCCAGGGACACAGATACGCAGTATTTT.

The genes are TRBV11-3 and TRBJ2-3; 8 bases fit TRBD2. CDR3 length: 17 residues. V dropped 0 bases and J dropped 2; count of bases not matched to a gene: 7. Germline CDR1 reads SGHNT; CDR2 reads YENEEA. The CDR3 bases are TGTGCCAGCAGCTTAGATCCCAGCGGGAGTATCACAGATACGCAGTATTTT. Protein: CASSLDPSGSITDTQYF.

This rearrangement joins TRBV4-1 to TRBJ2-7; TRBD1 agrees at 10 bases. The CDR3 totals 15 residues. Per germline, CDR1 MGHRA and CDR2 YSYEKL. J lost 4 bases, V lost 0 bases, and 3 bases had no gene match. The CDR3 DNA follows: TGCGCCAGCAGCCAAGATTGGACAGGGGGATACGAGCAGTACTTC. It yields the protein CASSQDWTGGYEQYF.

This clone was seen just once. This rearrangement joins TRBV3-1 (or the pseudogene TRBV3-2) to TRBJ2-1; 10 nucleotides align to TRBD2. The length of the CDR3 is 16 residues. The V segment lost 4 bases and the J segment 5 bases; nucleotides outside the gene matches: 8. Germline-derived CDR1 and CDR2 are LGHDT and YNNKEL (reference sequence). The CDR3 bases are TGTGCCAGCAGCCGGCGGGGTAGCGGGGGGAACAATGAGCAGTTCTTC. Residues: CASSRRGSGGNNEQFF.

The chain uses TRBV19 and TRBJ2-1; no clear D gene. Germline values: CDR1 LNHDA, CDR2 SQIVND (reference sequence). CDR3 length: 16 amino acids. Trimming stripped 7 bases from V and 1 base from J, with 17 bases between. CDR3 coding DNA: TGTGCCAGTACCCCGAAGACGGCCGCGTCCTACAATGAGCAGTTCTTC. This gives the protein CASTPKTAASYNEQFF.

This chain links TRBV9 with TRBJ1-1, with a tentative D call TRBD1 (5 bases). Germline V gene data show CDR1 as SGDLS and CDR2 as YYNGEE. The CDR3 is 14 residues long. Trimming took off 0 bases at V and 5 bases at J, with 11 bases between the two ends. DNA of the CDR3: TGTGCCAGCAGCGTAGGTGGGGGAACAACTGAAGCTTTCTTT. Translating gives CASSVGGGTTEAFF.

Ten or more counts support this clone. The CDR3 loop reads CASSQGEQYSYEQYF. As DNA, the CDR3 is TGCGCCAGCAGCCAGGGAGAACAGTACTCCTACGAGCAGTACTTC. This chain joins TRBV4-1 and TRBJ2-7; D possibly corresponds to TRBD2 (5 bases). CDR3 length: 15 residues. The V end lost 3 bases, the J end lost 0 bases, and 12 bases lay between the germline ends. Per the germline V gene, CDR1 is MGHRA and CDR2 is YSYEKL.

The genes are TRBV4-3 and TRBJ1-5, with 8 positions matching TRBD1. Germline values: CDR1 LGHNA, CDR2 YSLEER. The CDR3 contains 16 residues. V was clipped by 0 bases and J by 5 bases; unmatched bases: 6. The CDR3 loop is CASSQDRQGRHQPQHF. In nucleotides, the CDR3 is TGCGCCAGCAGCCAAGACCGACAGGGGCGACATCAGCCCCAGCATTTT.